Sequencing of this T cell receptor beta chain was carried out in a study of blood T cell repertoires in COVID-19 (dated by TCRdb to the early 2020s). For context, the study as a whole: The collaborator samples originated in the United States, Italy and Spain and spanned the acute and convalescent phases of COVID-19. The prospective study material was composed of cDNA or gDNA derived from T cells, B-cell-depleted T cells, or PBMCs. Subjects who had been exposed to COVID-19, were actively infected with it, or had recovered from it provided the deeply sampled blood TCRbeta repertoires that made up the dataset. The repertoires were released in a freely available public database meant as a resource for research on the immune response to SARS-CoV-2. Samples were obtained from the ongoing ImmuneRACE study (first 160 participants) and from some 1,200 subjects provided by 6 global collaborators. A de-identified subject ID, COVID-19 status, age in years and sex were almost always included in the sample metadata. Where available, HLA class I and class II types were obtained from metadata supplied by the sample provider rather than from assay-based typing. The investigation overall reported the following: The amount of clinical and demographic metadata varied by source and participant and was provided uncurated.

TCRbeta CDR3 regions were amplified from genomic DNA using the immunoSEQ Assay, a bias-controlled multiplex PCR. As for how the authors treated the data: Nucleated cell counts per sample were estimated from amplification of reference gene primers within the assay. To quantify the absolute abundance of each unique TCRbeta CDR3 rearrangement, sequence reads were collapsed and filtered. For each sample, productive Simpson clonality was calculated as the square root of Simpson's diversity index over productive rearrangements. TCRdb provides this immuneACCESS table in a form limited to in-frame rearrangements. Some clones are lacking; in checked studies, under half of them reflect an unresolved V gene, and why the rest are absent is not known. D and trimming were read from the DNA, whereas the V and J calls and clone size are those reported in that table. This sample is represented by a few hundred thousand clones; about 87% of them were singletons. Around 9% of the sample goes to the ten largest clones.

On this clone itself: No cognate antigen has been identified for it. It has no much larger one-base neighbor in the sample; base qualities were not kept.

Enrolling through a virtual design, the prospective study's participants ranged in age from about 18 to 89 years and lived across about two dozen United States geographic areas. In the prospective study, participants were assigned to cohorts based on the clinical history participants reported in a screening survey and a study questionnaire. ImmuneRACE Cohort 3 recovered participants were defined by two consecutive negative NP/OP PCR tests, healthcare professional clearance, or symptom resolution. Each participant in the prospective study had whole blood, serum and a nasopharyngeal or oropharyngeal swab collected by mobile phlebotomists. Participants in the prospective study had the option to provide additional blood draws and questionnaires over a roughly 2-month period. Before DNA extraction, prospective study blood samples were shipped either frozen or at room temperature. The germline V gene (reference sequence) supplies CDR1 DFQATT and CDR2 SNEGSKA. CDR3 length: 11 amino acids, cysteine to phenylalanine. The sequence is cut down to CDR3 DNA, 33 bases in frame from base 1.

The V and J segments used are TRBV20-1 and TRBJ1-1, with the D gene not confidently named. The receptor comes from a woman aged 18-30 years who had recovered from COVID-19. The sequenced material came from PBMCs or T cells enriched from blood (not recorded which). CDR3 sequence: CSRQLNTEAFF. The DNA is as follows: TGCAGCAGACAACTGAACACTGAAGCTTTCTTT.